The 28 T cell receptor beta chains given below trace back to one sample, sequenced in a study of blood T cells in healthy people across ages. The second PCR ran 7 to 11 cycles with a sample-barcoded 5' primer and J-beta primers. TCRdb processed the 5' RACE reads anew with MiXCR; each CDR3 protein has one entry. The sample lists some 1.5 million distinct CDR3 sequences; less than 45% were seen once. Material: blood. Receptors originate from a woman between 18 and 29 years old in good health.

The rearrangement links TRBV5-5 to TRBJ2-1; D call uncertain. The length of the CDR3 is 13 residues. The V and J ends lost 5 bases and 3 bases respectively, with 9 bases between them. CDR1 is SGHKS and CDR2 is YYEKEE in the germline V gene (reference sequence). The CDR3 is CASSFFGYNEQFF. The DNA for the CDR3 is TGTGCCAGCAGTTTTTTTGGCTACAATGAGCAGTTCTTC. Combining the CDR3 with reference TRBV5-5 and TRBJ2-1 gives the whole variable domain DAGVTQSPTHLIKTRGQQVTLRCSPISGHKSVSWYQQVLGQGPQFIFQYYEKEERGRGNFPDRFSARQFPNYSSELNVNALLLGDSALYLCASSFFGYNEQFFGPGTRLTVL.

Remarks on this clonotype: A junction end diverges from the germline sequence, so it may reflect a read error. This rearrangement joins TRBV6-5 to TRBJ2-1; TRBD2 matches at 8 bases. Germline V gene sequence: CDR1 MNHEY, CDR2 SVGAGI. The CDR3 runs 16 residues. In nucleotides, the CDR3 is TGTGCCAGCACCAGAACGGGGGGGGCCACCTACAGTGAGCAGTTCTTC. It is translated as CASTRTGGATYSEQFF.

The chain uses TRBV20-1 and TRBJ2-1; 14 positions match TRBD2. The CDR3 length is 16 residues. CDR1 and CDR2 from the germline V gene are DFQATT and SNEGSKA (reference sequence). The V segment lost 3 bases and the J segment 8 bases; nucleotides outside the gene matches: 9. CDR3 nucleotide sequence: TGCAGTGCTAGTGATCGGACTAGCGGGAGGTTTGATGAGCAGTTCTTC. Amino acids: CSASDRTSGRFDEQFF.

The chain has TRBV24-1 and TRBJ2-3; D gene unclear. Trimming removed 4 bases from V and 0 bases from J, with 7 bases in between. CDR1 and CDR2 from the germline V gene are KGHDR and SFDVKD. This CDR3 has 14 residues. The CDR3: CATSDQSSTDTQYF. The CDR3, as DNA: TGTGCCACCAGTGACCAGTCCAGCACAGATACGCAGTATTTT.

Remarks on this clonotype: Sequence at one end of the junction differs from germline and may be a read error. This rearrangement joins TRBV27 to TRBJ1-1; D might be TRBD1 (6 bases). The length of the CDR3 is 17 residues. In germline, CDR1 is MNHEY, CDR2 SMNVEV (reference sequence). CDR3 bases: TGTGCCAGCAGTTTATTTGGGGGCTGGACCATGAACGCTGAAGCTTTCTTT. This translates into CASSLFGGWTMNAEAFF.

The chain combines TRBV11-2 with TRBJ2-1; 8 nucleotides agree with TRBD2. Looked up from germline, CDR1 is SGHAT and CDR2 is FQNNGV. The ends lost 0 bases at V and 6 bases at J; junction bases unmatched: 7. The CDR3 length is 16 residues. The DNA for the CDR3 is TGTGCCAGCAGCTTAGACCGGGGGGGATCTTGCAATGAGCAGTTCTTC. Translation gives CASSLDRGGSCNEQFF.

V usage is TRBV5-6 and J usage is TRBJ2-7; 9 bases match TRBD1. The ends lost 0 bases at V and 3 bases at J; junction bases unmatched: 4. There are 15 residues in the CDR3. In germline, CDR1 is SGHDT, CDR2 YYEEEE. The CDR3 DNA reads as TGTGCCAGCAGCTTGGTTGGGACAGGGTTCTACGAGCAGTACTTC. It codes for CASSLVGTGFYEQYF.

Note on this clonotype: At one of its ends the junction is not consistent with the germline gene, which may arise from a read error. The rearrangement uses TRBV7-8 and TRBJ1-4; D unclear. This CDR3 spans 12 amino acids. Germline-derived CDR1 and CDR2 are SGHVS and FQNEAQ. The DNA of the CDR3 is TGTGTCAGCAGCCCCGTGGGTGAAAAACTGTTTTTT. It yields the protein CVSSPVGEKLFF.

Only a few counts were recorded for this clonotype. The chain joins TRBV12-3 or TRBV12-4 to TRBJ1-1, with a possible D match to TRBD1 (6 bases). The CDR3 consists of 17 residues. V was pared by 3 bases and J by 0 bases, with 17 bases between. The CDR3 loop is CASSFFLRGNMNTEAFF. In DNA, the CDR3 is TGTGCCAGCAGTTTTTTCCTTAGGGGGAACATGAACACTGAAGCTTTCTTT.

The chain carries TRBV7-8 and TRBJ2-7, with 8 nucleotides matching TRBD1. The V segment lost 6 bases and the J segment 0 bases; nucleotides outside the gene matches: 10. Germline CDR1 reads SGHVS; CDR2 reads FQNEAQ. The CDR3 has 16 residues. CDR3 sequence reads: CASSPTGTGSSYEQYF. The CDR3 DNA reads as TGTGCCAGCAGTCCGACCGGGACAGGTAGCTCCTACGAGCAGTACTTC.

CDR3 sequence: CSARDTSGTETQYF. The CDR3 DNA follows: TGCAGTGCTAGAGATACTAGCGGTACAGAGACCCAGTACTTC. The genes are TRBV20-1 and TRBJ2-5; 8 nucleotides align to TRBD2. With V trimmed by 0 bases and J by 4 bases, 4 bases remained unmatched. This CDR3 is 14 amino acids long. The germline V gene encodes CDR1 DFQATT and CDR2 SNEGSKA (reference sequence).

This clonotype was observed a few times. This chain links TRBV12-3 or TRBV12-4 with TRBJ1-2, with unresolved D. Trimming removed 6 bases from V and 7 bases from J, with 15 bases in between. The CDR3 extends over 13 amino acids. CDR3 sequence reads: CASSRGPMGGYTF. The CDR3 bases are TGTGCCAGCAGCCGCGGACCGATGGGTGGCTACACCTTC.

As regards this clonotype: One end of the junction varies from germline; a read error may be responsible. This rearrangement joins TRBV7-2 to TRBJ2-7; 8 nucleotides line up with TRBD1. The CDR3 is made up of 14 amino acids. In germline, CDR1 is SGHTA, CDR2 FQGNSA. The CDR3 reads CASSLGTGTYERYF. In nucleotides, the CDR3 is TGTGCCAGCAGCTTAGGGACAGGGACATACGAGCGGTACTTC.

The J gene is TRBJ1-2, the V gene TRBV6-2 or TRBV6-3, with D hard to call. CDR1 and CDR2 from the germline V gene are MNHEY and SVGEGT. The CDR3 extends over 15 amino acids. The V and J ends lost 5 bases and 6 bases respectively, with 19 bases between them. This CDR3 reads CASSGSPSGTNGYTF. CDR3 in DNA: TGTGCCAGCAGTGGCTCCCCCTCGGGAACCAATGGCTACACCTTC.

The chain combines TRBV20-1 with TRBJ2-3; TRBD2 matches at 8 bases. This CDR3 spans 16 amino acids. Unmatched junction bases numbered 11, after V lost 3 bases and J lost 3 bases. The germline gives CDR1 DFQATT, CDR2 SNEGSKA (reference sequence). The CDR3 here is CSAREFLAGLTDTQYF. In nucleotides, the CDR3 is TGCAGTGCTAGGGAATTCTTAGCGGGGCTGACAGATACGCAGTATTTT.

The chain links TRBV7-9 to TRBJ2-7; 8 bases are a match to TRBD1. The CDR3 has 17 amino acids. The junction had 13 bases not matched to a gene; V was cut back by 4 bases and J by 2 bases. From germline, CDR1 is SEHNR and CDR2 FQNEAQ (reference sequence). CDR3 sequence reads: CASSYPRARTGTYEQYF. DNA for the CDR3: TGTGCCAGCAGCTATCCAAGGGCCCGGACAGGGACCTACGAGCAGTACTTC.

The chain uses TRBV4-2 and TRBJ2-3, with 7 bases identical to TRBD2. The germline V gene encodes CDR1 LGHNA and CDR2 YNFKEQ. V dropped 4 bases and J dropped 2; count of bases not matched to a gene: 6. This CDR3 has 15 amino acids. CDR3 sequence: CASSPLADNTDTQYF. CDR3 DNA sequence: TGTGCCAGCAGCCCGCTAGCGGATAACACAGATACGCAGTATTTT.

The genes are TRBV2 and TRBJ1-5; 9 nucleotides match TRBD1. CDR3 length: 14 residues. Trimming cost V 6 bases and J 11 bases; bases outside gene matches: 11. Germline-derived CDR1 and CDR2 are SNHLY and FYNNEI. CDR3 protein: CASSFDRGTLTQHF. Here the CDR3 DNA reads TGTGCCAGCAGCTTCGACAGGGGGACTTTAACCCAGCATTTT.

The gene calls are TRBV20-1 and TRBJ2-1; 7 bases match TRBD2. V was clipped by 0 bases and J by 5 bases; unmatched bases: 10. This CDR3 is built from 16 residues. Germline-derived CDR1 and CDR2 are DFQATT and SNEGSKA (reference sequence). The CDR3 loop reads CSAREPSGKGDNEQFF. CDR3 coding DNA: TGCAGTGCTAGAGAACCTAGCGGCAAAGGCGACAATGAGCAGTTCTTC.

V gene TRBV20-1 combines with J gene TRBJ2-7, with 12 bases identical to TRBD2. V shed 4 bases, J shed 2 bases, and the junction held 9 bases outside the gene matches. Germline V lookup: CDR1 DFQATT, CDR2 SNEGSKA (reference sequence). This CDR3 spans 16 amino acids. This chain's CDR3 is CSATHMTSGGTYEQYF. Here the CDR3 DNA reads TGCAGTGCTACGCACATGACTAGCGGGGGTACCTACGAGCAGTACTTC.

Remarks on this clonotype: A read error may account for a junction end that differs from germline. The rearrangement joins TRBV19 to TRBJ2-5, with 9 bases aligning to TRBD2. Germline values: CDR1 LNHDA, CDR2 SQIVND (reference sequence). The CDR3 is made up of 12 amino acids. DNA for the CDR3: TGTGCCAGTAGTATCTCCGGGACTAGCCTGTTCTTC. Residues: CASSISGTSLFF.

The J gene is TRBJ1-1, the V gene TRBV4-1, with D maybe TRBD1 (5 bases). Per the germline V gene, CDR1 is MGHRA and CDR2 is YSYEKL. The CDR3 consists of 15 residues. Trimming cost V 2 bases and J 6 bases, with 16 bases left between them. CDR3 coding DNA: TGCGCCAGCAGCCAAATTGACGGGATGGGGGCTGAAGCTTTCTTT. Translation: CASSQIDGMGAEAFF.

This chain uses TRBV6-1 with TRBJ2-1, with D perhaps assigned TRBD1 or TRBD2 (5 bases each). The ends were cut back, 7 bases at V and 3 bases at J, with 13 bases in the middle. The CDR3 spans 14 residues. Per germline, CDR1 MNHNS and CDR2 SASEGT. As DNA, the CDR3 is TGTGCCAGCACTGATCAGAGGGGCTACAATGAGCAGTTCTTC. Translated: CASTDQRGYNEQFF.

The table lists this clonotype with a few counts. This chain uses TRBV9 with TRBJ2-7; no firm D call. The J call may be faulty, since TRBJ2-5 better matches the DNA end. In germline, CDR1 is SGDLS, CDR2 YYNGEE. The CDR3 sequence is 15 residues long. In nucleotides, the CDR3 is TGTGCCAGCAGCGTAGAGGACCGTCGTGGGGAGACCCAGTACTTC. Protein product: CASSVEDRRGETQYF.

The chain recombines TRBV29-1 with TRBJ1-2, with D possibly TRBD1 on 6 matching bases. There are 14 residues in the CDR3. In germline, CDR1 is SQVTM, CDR2 ANQGSEA. V was cut by 7 bases and J by 5 bases, with 20 bases left in between. CDR3 sequence (DNA): TGCAGCGCCATAGGGGGAGACAGACTATATGGCTACACCTTC. Translated, it gives CSAIGGDRLYGYTF.

Worth noting for this clonotype: A read error may produce the germline difference seen at one junction end. The rearrangement links TRBV25-1 to TRBJ2-1; no clear D gene. Germline V lookup: CDR1 MGHDK, CDR2 SYGVNS. The CDR3 runs 14 residues. CDR3 in DNA: TGTGCCAGCGGTGAACCCGGACGTTACAATGAGCAGTTCTTC. It yields the protein CASGEPGRYNEQFF.

The chain employs TRBV7-9 and TRBJ2-5; 8 nucleotides agree with TRBD2. Germline V gene sequence: CDR1 SEHNR, CDR2 FQNEAQ (reference sequence). The junction had 14 bases not matched to a gene; V was cut back by 3 bases and J by 11 bases. This CDR3 has 15 residues. The CDR3 DNA sequence: TGTGCCAGCAGCTTTAGGACTAGCAGAAGGAATGAGCAGTACTTC. Translating it yields CASSFRTSRRNEQYF.

The V call is TRBV7-9, the J call TRBJ2-3, with D uncertain. Looked up from germline, CDR1 is SEHNR and CDR2 is FQNEAQ (reference sequence). V lost 6 bases, J lost 0 bases, and 10 bases lay in between. The CDR3 totals 14 residues. CDR3 in DNA: TGTGCCAGCAGAGACGGGTATAGCACAGATACGCAGTATTTT. It specifies CASRDGYSTDTQYF.